These 22 T cell receptor beta chains share one sample of origin, sequenced in a study of blood T cell repertoires in COVID-19. Only in-frame clones appear in the TCRdb table, and some are missing; sequencing was by immunoSEQ multiplex PCR. The data show some 120,000 clones, roughly 82% seen once. Specimen: peripheral blood. Receptors originate from a human donor in a cohort sampled during active COVID-19.

Only one count was recorded for this clone. The chain links TRBV7-2 to TRBJ2-3; D not resolved. CDR1 SGHTA and CDR2 FQGNSA come from the germline V gene. Trimming took off 2 bases at V and 1 base at J, with 10 bases between the two ends. The CDR3 contains 15 residues. Here the CDR3 reads CASSLLALRTDTQYF. CDR3 coding DNA: TGTGCCAGCAGCTTATTAGCCCTCCGCACAGATACGCAGTATTTT.

V is TRBV6-6 and J is TRBJ2-7; D gene uncertain. The V end was cut by 8 bases, the J end by 2 bases, with 4 bases between. This CDR3 is 10 amino acids long. The germline gives CDR1 MNHNY, CDR2 SVGAGI (reference sequence). CDR3 loop: CASGPYEQYF. CDR3 bases: TGTGCCAGCGGGCCCTACGAGCAGTACTTC.

This clone was observed once. The chain links TRBV27 to TRBJ2-5; 11 nucleotides agree with TRBD2. Germline CDR1 is MNHEY and CDR2 is SMNVEV (reference sequence). The CDR3 covers 13 residues. J gave up 5 bases and V 8 bases, and 4 bases lay outside the gene matches. The CDR3 sequence is CASWGLAAETQYF. The CDR3 nucleotides read TGTGCCAGCTGGGGACTAGCGGCGGAGACCCAGTACTTC.

This chain uses TRBV2 with TRBJ2-1; 11 nucleotides line up with TRBD2. The CDR3 totals 19 residues. Germline-derived CDR1 and CDR2 are SNHLY and FYNNEI. The J segment lost 4 bases and the V segment lost 7 bases, leaving 18 bases of the junction unmatched. The CDR3 DNA sequence: TGTGCCAGCATCCGCCAGAGTGCCCCGGGACTAGCGGTATACAATGAGCAGTTCTTC. Translated, it gives CASIRQSAPGLAVYNEQFF. The full variable domain, its missing parts supplied by reference TRBV2 and TRBJ2-1, is EPEVTQTPSHQVTQMGQEVILRCVPISNHLYFYWYRQILGQKVEFLVSFYNNEISEKSEIFDDQFSVERPDGSNFTLKIRSTKLEDSAMYFCASIRQSAPGLAVYNEQFFGPGTRLTVL.

The CDR3 DNA reads as TGTGCCAGCTCCCCCGGGGGAGGGTTCGCTGAAGCTTTCTTT. Translating gives CASSPGGGFAEAFF. The genes are TRBV27 and TRBJ1-1; TRBD1 is a possible D gene (5 bases). Trimming took off 8 bases at V and 6 bases at J, with 19 bases between the two ends. Germline V gene data show CDR1 as MNHEY and CDR2 as SMNVEV (reference sequence). This CDR3 contains 14 residues.

The chain couples TRBV9 to TRBJ2-3, with 13 bases aligning to TRBD2. The V segment lost 3 bases and the J segment 7 bases; nucleotides outside the gene matches: 8. CDR3 length equals 16 residues. Germline CDR1 and CDR2: SGDLS and YYNGEE. The CDR3 reads CASSGTGTSGIYTQYF. The CDR3 nucleotides read TGTGCCAGCAGCGGGACCGGGACTAGCGGGATATATACGCAGTATTTT.

The chain employs TRBV30 and TRBJ2-7, with 9 bases lining up with TRBD2. The V and J ends lost 3 bases and 4 bases, in that order; junction bases with no gene match: 1. The CDR3 totals 12 residues. Germline assignment: CDR1 GTSNPN and CDR2 SVGIG (reference sequence). CDR3 sequence reads: CAWSAGGYEQYF. CDR3 DNA sequence: TGTGCCTGGAGCGCGGGAGGGTACGAGCAGTACTTC.

This chain links TRBV7-2 with TRBJ2-1; TRBD2 aligns across 10 bases. This CDR3 is 16 amino acids long. V shed 2 bases, J shed 9 bases, and the junction held 10 bases outside the gene matches. Germline-derived CDR1 and CDR2 are SGHTA and FQGNSA. CDR3 in amino acids: CASSLHTSGISGEQFF. CDR3 sequence (DNA): TGTGCCAGCAGCTTACATACTAGCGGGATATCGGGTGAGCAGTTCTTC.

V is TRBV19 and J is TRBJ2-7; D gene uncertain. V was clipped by 6 bases and J by 0 bases, with 12 bases between them. The CDR3 contains 14 residues. Germline assignment: CDR1 LNHDA and CDR2 SQIVND (reference sequence). CDR3 region: CASRSLGASYEQYF. Written as DNA, the CDR3 is TGTGCCAGTAGGTCTCTTGGAGCCTCCTACGAGCAGTACTTC.

The chain carries TRBV4-2 and TRBJ2-1; TRBD2 agrees at 11 bases. V lost 2 bases to trimming and J lost 4 bases; unmatched junction nucleotides: 4. Per germline, CDR1 LGHNA and CDR2 YNFKEQ. The CDR3 sequence is 16 residues long. CDR3 in amino acids: CASSQTGTSGYNEQFF. CDR3 nucleotide sequence: TGTGCCAGCAGCCAAACCGGGACTAGCGGATACAATGAGCAGTTCTTC.

The V call is TRBV5-1, the J call TRBJ2-7, with 11 bases identical to TRBD2. V shed 3 bases and J 11 bases; nucleotides not matched to a gene: 13. Germline V gene lookup returns CDR1 SGHRS and CDR2 YFSETQ. The CDR3 contains 15 residues. The CDR3 region is CASSSPPSTSGSKYF. The CDR3 coding sequence is TGCGCCAGCAGCTCCCCTCCGAGCACTAGCGGGAGTAAGTACTTC. The full variable domain, with the rest looked up from reference TRBV5-1 and TRBJ2-7, is KAGVTQTPRYLIKTRGQQVTLSCSPISGHRSVSWYQQTPGQGLQFLFEYFSETQRNKGNFPGRFSGRQFSNSRSEMNVSTLELGDSALYLCASSSPPSTSGSKYFGPGTRLTVT.

The genes are TRBV5-1 and TRBJ1-5; TRBD1 agrees at 7 bases. Per the germline V gene, CDR1 is SGHRS and CDR2 is YFSETQ. CDR3 size: 16 residues. Trimming cost V 5 bases and J 6 bases; bases outside gene matches: 14. CDR3 in amino acids: CASSYGQVGSGQPQHF. In nucleotides, the CDR3 is TGCGCCAGCAGTTACGGACAGGTGGGATCGGGTCAGCCCCAGCATTTT.

The rearrangement uses TRBV15 and TRBJ2-7; TRBD1 aligns across 9 bases. Germline assignment: CDR1 LNHNV and CDR2 YYDKDF (reference sequence). The junction had 5 bases not matched to a gene; V was cut back by 5 bases and J by 6 bases. This CDR3 has 13 residues. CDR3 amino acids: CATSQTGGSEQYF. The CDR3, as DNA: TGTGCCACCAGCCAGACAGGGGGTTCCGAGCAGTACTTC.

This clone is categorized as medium-sized. This chain connects TRBV4-3 to TRBJ2-7; D possibly corresponds to TRBD2 (5 bases). The germline gives CDR1 LGHNA, CDR2 YSLEER. There are 15 residues in the CDR3. The ends were cut back, 0 bases at V and 2 bases at J, with 11 bases in the middle. CDR3 coding DNA: TGCGCCAGCAGCCAAGATACTAGGTCTCCCTACGAGCAGTACTTC. Protein: CASSQDTRSPYEQYF.

This clone was detected once. The chain recombines TRBV5-6 with TRBJ2-4; D uncertain. This CDR3 has 14 residues. V lost 2 bases to trimming and J lost 2 bases, with 8 bases between them. The germline V gene has CDR1 SGHDT and CDR2 YYEEEE. The CDR3 is CASSLSGTKNIQYF. DNA for the CDR3: TGTGCCAGCAGCTTATCCGGTACCAAAAACATTCAGTACTTC.

The CDR3 region is CASSASSYNEQFF. The CDR3 bases are TGTGCCAGCTCGGCTAGCTCCTACAATGAGCAGTTCTTC. This chain uses TRBV7-2 with TRBJ2-1; D is undetermined. Germline CDR1 reads SGHTA; CDR2 reads FQGNSA. Trimming left V 8 bases short and J 0 bases short, with 8 bases between. The CDR3 length is 13 residues. Drawing the rest from reference TRBV7-2 and TRBJ2-1, the complete variable domain is GAGVSQSPSNKVTEKGKDVELRCDPISGHTALYWYRQSLGQGLEFLIYFQGNSAPDKSGLPSDRFSAERTGGSVSTLTIQRTQQEDSAVYLCASSASSYNEQFFGPGTRLTVL.

CDR3 coding DNA: TGCGCCAGCGGGACACAGGGTCGGAGCAATCAGCCCCAGCATTTT. It specifies CASGTQGRSNQPQHF. The V and J genes are TRBV10-2 and TRBJ1-5; weak D call: TRBD1 (6 bases). The CDR3 loop spans 15 amino acids. V was cut by 8 bases and J by 1 base, with 15 bases left in between. CDR1 is WSHSY and CDR2 is SAAADI in the germline V gene.

The chain links TRBV11-2 to TRBJ2-1; 12 nucleotides agree with TRBD2. J was trimmed by 2 bases and V by 1 base; bases with no gene match: 6. The CDR3 has 18 residues. Germline V gene lookup returns CDR1 SGHAT and CDR2 FQNNGV. CDR3 residues: CASSLGTSGTGTYNEQFF. In nucleotides, the CDR3 is TGTGCCAGCAGCTTAGGGACTAGCGGGACAGGGACCTACAATGAGCAGTTCTTC.

J is TRBJ2-7 and V is TRBV2; 7 bases are shared with TRBD1. The CDR3 has 12 residues. CDR1 and CDR2 from the germline V gene are SNHLY and FYNNEI. V lost 6 bases to trimming and J lost 5 bases; unmatched junction nucleotides: 4. The CDR3, as DNA: TGTGCCAGCAGAGACAGGGAAAACGAGCAGTACTTC. Amino acids: CASRDRENEQYF.

V gene TRBV5-8 combines with J gene TRBJ2-1; the D gene is possibly TRBD1 (6 bases). CDR1 is SGHTS, CDR2 YDEGEE, per germline. V dropped 0 bases and J dropped 6 bases, with 19 bases sitting between them. This CDR3 has 17 amino acids. The CDR3 sequence is CASSLDLQGRVFNEQFF. As DNA, the CDR3 is TGTGCCAGCAGCTTGGACCTACAGGGAAGAGTATTCAATGAGCAGTTCTTC.

The gene calls are TRBV19 and TRBJ1-5; no reliable D call. This CDR3 spans 16 amino acids. Trimming left V 3 bases short and J 3 bases short, with 15 bases between. From germline, CDR1 is LNHDA and CDR2 SQIVND (reference sequence). CDR3 loop: CASSMYLSEYNQPQHF. In DNA form, the CDR3 reads TGTGCCAGTAGTATGTACTTGTCCGAATACAATCAGCCCCAGCATTTT.

The J gene is TRBJ2-5, the V gene TRBV29-1; a weak D match, TRBD2 (5 bases). The V end lost 6 bases, the J end lost 4 bases, and 12 bases lay between the germline ends. CDR1 and CDR2 from the germline V gene are SQVTM and ANQGSEA. The CDR3 spans 12 residues. Here the CDR3 DNA reads TGCAGCGTGATGGCTAGCAGAGAGACCCAGTACTTC. Its protein is CSVMASRETQYF.